The 21 T cell receptor beta chains below were found in one sample sequenced in a study of T-cell memory formation after mild COVID-19. Each CDR3 protein gets one entry after TCRdb re-called the 5' RACE reads with MiXCR. The table records about 470,000 distinct CDR3 sequences, 25% of them present only once. The source material was PBMCs or a T cell subset sorted from them (not recorded which). Receptors originate from an adult woman who had mild COVID-19 (a few samples of this study predate the infection). Cell type and time point are not known.

This clonotype rates as medium-sized (0.01 to 0.1%). This chain connects TRBV3-1 to TRBJ2-5; 8 nucleotides match TRBD2. The CDR3 runs 17 residues. Germline CDR1 reads LGHDT; CDR2 reads YNNKEL (reference sequence). The V segment lost 6 bases and the J segment 2 bases; nucleotides outside the gene matches: 14. The CDR3 protein is CASSLNSLSGGQETQYF. As DNA, the CDR3 is TGTGCCAGCAGTCTCAACTCATTAAGCGGGGGACAAGAGACCCAGTACTTC.

The chain is built from TRBV7-8 and TRBJ1-5; possibly TRBD1 for D (6 bases). The CDR3 is made up of 18 amino acids. Trimming stripped 1 base from V and 0 bases from J, with 16 bases between. Germline loops: CDR1 SGHVS, CDR2 FQNEAQ. The CDR3 spells CASSLEVGGAFSNQPQHF. The CDR3 DNA reads TGTGCCAGCAGCTTAGAGGTTGGGGGGGCGTTTAGCAATCAGCCCCAGCATTTT.

J is TRBJ2-7 and V is TRBV7-9; possibly TRBD2 for D (6 bases). The CDR3 consists of 14 residues. The germline gives CDR1 SEHNR, CDR2 FQNEAQ (reference sequence). Trimming removed 5 bases at V and 11 bases at J, with 22 bases between. CDR3 in DNA: TGTGCCAGCAGCCAAGAGGGCGGTTCGGGGGTGGAGTACTTC. It is translated as CASSQEGGSGVEYF.

A few counts support this clonotype. The chain is built from TRBV7-6 and TRBJ2-5; D is undetermined. The V end lost 5 bases, the J end lost 5 bases, and 12 bases lay between the germline ends. Germline loops: CDR1 SGHVS, CDR2 FNYEAQ. This CDR3 comprises 13 residues. The CDR3 spells CASSLLRGETQYF. In DNA form, the CDR3 reads TGTGCCAGCAGCCTACTGAGAGGCGAGACCCAGTACTTC.

This chain uses TRBV25-1 with TRBJ2-7; 7 nucleotides match TRBD1. Germline-derived CDR1 and CDR2 are MGHDK and SYGVNS. Trimming at V came to 2 bases and at J to 3 bases, leaving 4 bases not matched to a gene. This CDR3 has 14 residues. In DNA form, the CDR3 reads TGTGCCAGCAGTGAAGACGACAGGGACTACGAGCAGTACTTC. As protein: CASSEDDRDYEQYF.

The chain links TRBV9 to TRBJ2-7; TRBD2 aligns across 8 bases. The V and J ends lost 3 bases and 2 bases, in that order; junction bases with no gene match: 7. There are 15 residues in the CDR3. Germline CDR1 reads SGDLS; CDR2 reads YYNGEE. CDR3 in DNA: TGTGCCAGCAGCGCCAGCCAGCGGGAGACCTACGAGCAGTACTTC. Its translation is CASSASQRETYEQYF.

This chain connects TRBV7-9 to TRBJ1-2; the D is unclear. V dropped 6 bases and J dropped 5 bases, with 4 bases sitting between them. The CDR3 length is 10 residues. CDR1 and CDR2 from the germline V gene are SEHNR and FQNEAQ (reference sequence). CDR3 DNA sequence: TGTGCCAGCAGGCCTTATGGCTACACCTTC. Its translation: CASRPYGYTF.

The chain joins TRBV27 to TRBJ1-1, with D unclear. In germline, CDR1 is MNHEY, CDR2 SMNVEV (reference sequence). This CDR3 contains 14 residues. The V gene lost 5 bases and the J gene lost 7 bases, with 17 bases spanning the gap. In nucleotides, the CDR3 is TGTGCCAGCAGTCTTTCCATGGGCTACGGTGAAGCTTTCTTT. Its protein is CASSLSMGYGEAFF.

This clonotype was seen ten or more times. The chain has TRBV7-9 and TRBJ2-5, with TRBD2 matching over 8 bases. Losses at the gene ends were 2 bases for V and 1 base for J; bases not matched to a gene: 6. This CDR3 contains 16 residues. Germline V gene sequence: CDR1 SEHNR, CDR2 FQNEAQ (reference sequence). The CDR3 spells CASSLISAGGQETQYF. The CDR3 region has the DNA TGTGCCAGCAGCTTAATCAGCGCGGGGGGCCAAGAGACCCAGTACTTC.

This chain uses TRBV18 with TRBJ2-7, with D tentatively TRBD1 (5 bases). V was trimmed by 8 bases and J by 0 bases, leaving 8 bases between them. The CDR3 contains 12 residues. The germline V gene encodes CDR1 KGHSH and CDR2 LQKENI. DNA for the CDR3: TGTGCCAGCGCGACAGACTCCTACGAGCAGTACTTC. It encodes CASATDSYEQYF.

This clonotype appeared a few times. The rearrangement uses TRBV4-3 and TRBJ2-3; D is possibly TRBD1 or TRBD2 (5 bases each). The CDR3 extends over 16 amino acids. Germline-derived CDR1 and CDR2 are LGHNA and YSLEER. V dropped 0 bases and J dropped 6 bases, with 16 bases sitting between them. This CDR3 is CASSQDDDGWGDTQYF. CDR3 DNA: TGCGCCAGCAGCCAAGATGATGACGGCTGGGGGGATACGCAGTATTTT.

The chain links TRBV24-1 to TRBJ2-3, with D unclear. Germline V CDR1 and CDR2: KGHDR, SFDVKD. CDR3 length equals 15 residues. Trimming stripped 3 bases from V and 0 bases from J, with 9 bases between. The CDR3 region is CATSDPRRSTDTQYF. The CDR3, as DNA: TGTGCCACCAGTGATCCCAGGCGGAGCACAGATACGCAGTATTTT.

This clonotype has more than one count but fewer than ten. J is TRBJ2-5 and V is TRBV5-1, with D possibly being TRBD1 (5 bases). V gave up 0 bases and J gave up 4 bases, with 10 bases separating them. Germline-derived CDR1 and CDR2 are SGHRS and YFSETQ. The CDR3 consists of 14 residues. CDR3 sequence (DNA): TGCGCCAGCAGCTTGGAGGCAGGGCGAGAGACCCAGTACTTC. Its protein product is CASSLEAGRETQYF.

V and J are TRBV12-3 or TRBV12-4 and TRBJ2-1; the match to TRBD2 covers 7 bases. Trimming took 6 bases from V and 7 from J; bases not matched to a gene: 12. This CDR3 comprises 15 residues. CDR3 sequence: CASSLGGWRSNEQFF. The CDR3 DNA reads as TGTGCCAGCAGCCTGGGAGGGTGGCGGTCAAATGAGCAGTTCTTC.

This clonotype was counted between two and nine times. This chain connects TRBV9 to TRBJ2-7, with D maybe TRBD1 (6 bases). Germline V lookup: CDR1 SGDLS, CDR2 YYNGEE. The CDR3 runs 14 residues. The ends were cut back, 3 bases at V and 1 base at J, with 11 bases in the middle. CDR3 amino acids: CASSAKTGSYEQYF. In DNA form, the CDR3 reads TGTGCCAGCAGCGCCAAGACAGGATCCTACGAGCAGTACTTC.

Of note for this clonotype: Given a much more abundant clone one base away, this may be a read error. The V gene is TRBV6-6, the J gene TRBJ2-1; 11 nucleotides line up with TRBD2. V shed 3 bases, J shed 5 bases, and the junction held 0 bases outside the gene matches. CDR1 and CDR2 (germline): MNHNY, SVGAGI (reference sequence). The CDR3 is 14 residues long. The CDR3 region is CASSYSGGDNEQFF. CDR3 sequence (DNA): TGTGCCAGCAGTTATAGCGGGGGGGACAATGAGCAGTTCTTC.

The V and J genes are TRBV5-1 and TRBJ2-7; weak D call: TRBD1 (6 bases). There are 14 residues in the CDR3. The germline V gene encodes CDR1 SGHRS and CDR2 YFSETQ. The germline V and J ends were trimmed by 6 bases and 3 bases, with 16 bases remaining between them. CDR3 in amino acids: CASTPQGSVYEQYF. CDR3 in DNA: TGCGCCAGCACTCCCCAGGGGAGTGTCTACGAGCAGTACTTC.

This clonotype was seen repeatedly, ten times or more. The genes are TRBV20-1 and TRBJ2-2; 8 bases line up with TRBD2. The germline V gene has CDR1 DFQATT and CDR2 SNEGSKA (reference sequence). The trim removed 4 bases at V and 3 bases at J, leaving 7 bases unmatched. This CDR3 is built from 15 residues. The CDR3, as DNA: TGCAGTGCTATTGGCGGGGGGTTTTACACCGGGGAGCTGTTTTTT. Translating it yields CSAIGGGFYTGELFF.

V is TRBV2 and J is TRBJ1-3; the match to TRBD1 covers 8 bases. V trimming: 4 bases; J trimming: 3 bases; junction bases outside the gene matches: 2. The CDR3 has 14 residues. Germline loops: CDR1 SNHLY, CDR2 FYNNEI. As DNA, the CDR3 is TGTGCCAGCAGTGGACAGGGGCTTGGAAACACCATATATTTT. As protein: CASSGQGLGNTIYF.

This clonotype was seen a few times. The gene calls are TRBV5-6 and TRBJ1-2; the match to TRBD1 covers 7 bases. This CDR3 is built from 14 residues. CDR1 SGHDT and CDR2 YYEEEE come from the germline V gene. After removal of 5 bases from V and 4 bases from J, the junction contained 8 bases not matched to a gene. The CDR3 here is CASSSTGTTYGYTF. CDR3 sequence (DNA): TGTGCCAGCAGTTCGACAGGGACAACCTATGGCTACACCTTC.

This chain joins TRBV9 and TRBJ1-1; D perhaps matches TRBD1 (5 bases). Trimming left V 0 bases short and J 11 bases short, with 17 bases between. Germline V gene data show CDR1 as SGDLS and CDR2 as YYNGEE. The CDR3 consists of 14 residues. The DNA of the CDR3 is TGTGCCAGCAGCGTAGTAACGGGGCAGGCGGGGGCTTTCTTT. This translates into CASSVVTGQAGAFF.